This entry is about one T cell receptor beta chain. The germline CDR1 and CDR2 sequences are SGHDT and YYEEEE. The V and J ends lost 3 bases and 5 bases, in that order; junction bases with no gene match: 8. CDR3 length: 17 residues. These data come from a study of shared clonotypes between healthy human individuals. Data came from immunoSEQ multiplex PCR; TCRdb stores just in-frame clones and leaves some out. The sample carries 1,500,000 or so clones, approximately 98.5% recorded once. The sequenced material came from naive CD4+ T cells sorted from blood. The subset: CD45RA+ positively selected. The source is a man aged 25 to 40 in good health. The chain is built from TRBV5-6 and TRBJ2-7, with 16 positions matching TRBD2. For the CDR3, the DNA is TGTGCCAGCAGCTCCTTGGGACTAGCGGGAGGGCAGAACGAGCAGTACTTC. Amino acids: CASSSLGLAGGQNEQYF. The entire variable domain, with the rest obtained from reference TRBV5-6 and TRBJ2-7, is as follows: DAGVTQSPTHLIKTRGQQVTLRCSPKSGHDTVSWYQQALGQGPQFIFQYYEEEERQRGNFPDRFSGHQFPNYSSELNVNALLLGDSALYLCASSSLGLAGGQNEQYFGPGTRLTVT.